Following are 19 T cell receptor beta chains from one sample sequenced in a study of beta chain features in type 1 diabetes. Study conclusions and caveats: TCRB CDR3s from Type 1 diabetes patients were moderately but significantly shorter in all four CD4+ subsets.

These receptors are not linked to any known antigen. Expressed TCRB transcripts were sequenced after all isolated RNA was converted to cDNA. Measured with immunoSEQ multiplex PCR; TCRdb has only the in-frame clones, and not every one. Found here are approximately 360,000 clones, 10% to 15% of them singletons; the top ten hold roughly 0.0097%. Material for sequencing was naive CD4+ T cells from blood. Every receptor here comes from a woman between 18 and 30 years old with type 1 diabetes.

This clone was seen only a few times. This rearrangement joins TRBV16 to TRBJ1-2; 10 bases agree with TRBD1. CDR3 length: 16 residues. CDR1 and CDR2 from the germline V gene are KGHSY and FQNENV. With V trimmed by 4 bases and J by 8 bases, 13 bases remained unmatched. CDR3 sequence reads: CASSPSRTGGIGGYTF. CDR3 DNA: TGTGCCAGCAGCCCGTCCCGGACAGGGGGAATCGGAGGCTACACCTTC.

J is TRBJ2-1 and V is TRBV30; 11 bases are shared with TRBD2. Germline lookup yields CDR1 GTSNPN and CDR2 SVGIG (reference sequence). The CDR3 has 18 amino acids. Trimming cost V 0 bases and J 7 bases; bases outside gene matches: 14. The CDR3 DNA reads as TGTGCCTGGAGTGTACTGGTAGCGGGAGGGCCTATTCGAAATGAGCAGTTCTTC. Protein: CAWSVLVAGGPIRNEQFF.

Notes on this clone: Other DNA sequences from this sample encode an identical CDR3 as well. The chain couples TRBV28 to TRBJ2-7; 7 nucleotides align to TRBD1. Germline assignment: CDR1 MDHEN and CDR2 SYDVKM. Trimming took 3 bases from V and 3 from J; bases not matched to a gene: 2. The CDR3 length is 13 residues. CDR3 bases: TGTGCCAGCAGTTTGGCAGGGGGCTACGAGCAGTACTTC. This gives the protein CASSLAGGYEQYF.

The V call is TRBV12-5, the J call TRBJ1-5; D remains unclear. Deletions cut 6 bases from V and 5 bases from J, with 5 bases between. CDR3 size: 11 residues. Germline V gives CDR1 LGHNT, CDR2 FRNRAP. CDR3 sequence: CASGRDQPQHF. The CDR3 DNA is TGTGCTAGTGGGCGCGATCAGCCCCAGCATTTT.

J is TRBJ2-7 and V is TRBV21-1; the table calls TRBD1, which could not be checked here. TRBV21-1 is shown as a pseudogene. There are 13 residues in the CDR3. CDR3 region: CASSNTGSYEQYF. As DNA, the CDR3 is TGTGCCAGCAGCAATACAGGGTCCTACGAGCAGTACTTC.

This clone has only a few counts. CDR3 nucleotides: TGTGCCAGCAGCCCCGACACGGGGCAAGAGACCCAGTACTTC. This translates into CASSPDTGQETQYF. The genes are TRBV9 and TRBJ2-5; a possible D gene is TRBD2 (5 bases). Germline assignment: CDR1 SGDLS and CDR2 YYNGEE. The CDR3 loop spans 14 amino acids. With 4 bases removed from V and 2 bases from J, the gap between germline ends came to 12 bases.

This clone has more than one count but fewer than ten. This rearrangement joins TRBV6-5 to TRBJ2-7; TRBD1 is a possible D gene (6 bases). CDR1 and CDR2 (germline): MNHEY, SVGAGI. This CDR3 has 15 residues. The V end was cut by 0 bases, the J end by 4 bases, with 13 bases between. The CDR3 DNA reads TGTGCCAGCAGTTACTCGAAGACAGGTGCTTACGAGCAGTACTTC. Translated: CASSYSKTGAYEQYF.

This rearrangement joins TRBV6-6 to TRBJ2-1, with D maybe TRBD2 (7 bases). Trimming cost V 8 bases and J 8 bases, with 13 bases left between them. Germline V gene lookup returns CDR1 MNHNY and CDR2 SVGAGI (reference sequence). The CDR3 sequence is 12 residues long. The CDR3 spells CASRGAGDEQFF. CDR3 coding DNA: TGTGCCAGCCGGGGGGCGGGCGATGAGCAGTTCTTC.

V usage is TRBV7-9 and J usage is TRBJ2-3; 8 bases fit TRBD2. Germline V lookup: CDR1 SEHNR, CDR2 FQNEAQ (reference sequence). The CDR3 is 14 residues long. V was pared by 5 bases and J by 1 base, with 2 bases of the junction left unmatched. DNA of the CDR3: TGTGCCAGCAGCGTTAGCGGGGGCACAGATACGCAGTATTTT. As protein: CASSVSGGTDTQYF.

Only a few counts were recorded for this clone. The chain links TRBV7-9 to TRBJ2-3; D gene unclear. This CDR3 is 13 amino acids long. Germline V gives CDR1 SEHNR, CDR2 FQNEAQ (reference sequence). The V end lost 3 bases, the J end lost 2 bases, and 6 bases lay between the germline ends. DNA for the CDR3: TGTGCCAGCAGCTTTCTAGACACAGATACGCAGTATTTT. It encodes CASSFLDTDTQYF.

There are a few counts of this clone. The J gene is TRBJ1-2, the V gene TRBV25-1; D not certain. The CDR3 is 13 residues long. The V and J ends lost 3 bases and 4 bases respectively, with 9 bases between them. Germline V gene sequence: CDR1 MGHDK, CDR2 SYGVNS. In DNA, the CDR3 is TGTGCCAGCAGTGAGCGGTCGTTCTATGGCTACACCTTC. It yields the protein CASSERSFYGYTF.

This clone was counted only a few times. V gene TRBV6-6 combines with J gene TRBJ2-7; 11 nucleotides line up with TRBD2. The CDR3 contains 16 residues. Germline trimming cut 8 bases from V and 1 base from J; bases unmatched to any gene: 10. CDR1 is MNHNY, CDR2 SVGAGI, per germline (reference sequence). The CDR3 bases are TGTGCCAGCGGATCCACCGGGACTAGCGGATCCTACGAGCAGTACTTC. It translates to CASGSTGTSGSYEQYF.

This clone was observed a few times. This chain links TRBV18 with TRBJ1-5, with D possibly matching TRBD1 (6 bases). The CDR3 loop spans 15 amino acids. With 6 bases removed from V and 5 bases from J, the gap between germline ends came to 17 bases. Looked up from germline, CDR1 is KGHSH and CDR2 is LQKENI. The CDR3 spells CASSPTGTRDQPQHF. CDR3 in DNA: TGTGCCAGCTCGCCTACAGGGACGCGGGATCAGCCCCAGCATTTT. Based on the CDR3 plus reference TRBV18 and TRBJ1-5, the full variable domain is NAGVMQNPRHLVRRRGQEARLRCSPMKGHSHVYWYRQLPEEGLKFMVYLQKENIIDESGMPKERFSAEFPKEGPSILRIQQVVRGDSAAYFCASSPTGTRDQPQHFGDGTRLSIL.

The chain has TRBV28 and TRBJ2-2; D gene ambiguous. Trimming pared 3 bases from V and 5 bases from J, leaving 4 bases between. Germline V CDR1 and CDR2: MDHEN, SYDVKM. The CDR3 is made up of 12 amino acids. CDR3 bases: TGTGCCAGCAGTTTCAGTACCGGGGAGCTGTTTTTT. Translated: CASSFSTGELFF.

In its sample, this clone was seen a few times. The chain recombines TRBV5-1 with TRBJ2-1; TRBD1 agrees at 10 bases. The CDR3 consists of 14 residues. V was clipped by 7 bases and J by 6 bases; unmatched bases: 7. The germline CDR1 and CDR2 sequences are SGHRS and YFSETQ. Here the CDR3 reads CASAGQGKGNEQFF. In nucleotides, the CDR3 is TGCGCCAGCGCGGGACAGGGGAAGGGCAATGAGCAGTTCTTC.

This clone was picked up a small number of times. The V call is TRBV7-9, the J call TRBJ1-2, with a weak D call TRBD1 (6 bases). Trimming removed 8 bases at V and 1 base at J, with 8 bases between. In germline, CDR1 is SEHNR, CDR2 FQNEAQ (reference sequence). CDR3 length: 12 residues. In DNA form, the CDR3 reads TGTGCCAGCGAGGGGGATAACTATGGCTACACCTTC. Its protein product is CASEGDNYGYTF. Full variable domain (remainder filled in from reference TRBV7-9 and TRBJ1-2): DTGVSQNPRHKITKRGQNVTFRCDPISEHNRLYWYRQTLGQGPEFLTYFQNEAQLEKSRLLSDRFSAERPKGSFSTLEIQRTEQGDSAMYLCASEGDNYGYTFGSGTRLTVV.

V usage is TRBV5-1 and J usage is TRBJ1-1, with 8 bases identical to TRBD1. Germline V gene sequence: CDR1 SGHRS, CDR2 YFSETQ. V was pared by 5 bases and J by 1 base, with 4 bases of the junction left unmatched. CDR3 length: 14 residues. CDR3 sequence: CASRDTGGNTEAFF. CDR3 bases: TGCGCCAGCAGGGACACAGGGGGGAACACTGAAGCTTTCTTT.

The chain carries TRBV18 and TRBJ2-1, with D perhaps matching TRBD2 (5 bases). V shed 2 bases and J shed 6 bases, with 11 bases lying between them. Germline V gene data show CDR1 as KGHSH and CDR2 as LQKENI. This CDR3 region has 14 residues. CDR3 amino acids: CASSPYLEGNEQFF. The CDR3 region has the DNA TGTGCCAGCTCACCATACCTAGAGGGCAATGAGCAGTTCTTC.

This sequence joins TRBV9 and TRBJ2-6; no firm D call. In germline, CDR1 is SGDLS, CDR2 YYNGEE. The length of the CDR3 is 15 residues. Trimming stripped 2 bases from V and 0 bases from J, with 6 bases between. CDR3 DNA sequence: TGTGCCAGCAGCGTTTCCAACTCTGGGGCCAACGTCCTGACTTTC. This translates into CASSVSNSGANVLTF.